One sample yielded the 18 T cell receptor beta chains listed below, sequenced in a study of T-cell reconstitution after alpha-beta-depleted transplantation in children. Unique molecular identifiers were used to barcode this TCRbeta library. Each CDR3 protein gets one entry after TCRdb re-called the PCR reads with MiXCR. This repertoire shows hundreds of thousands of distinct CDR3 sequences, 10% to 15% found once; its top ten account for about 0.77%. The input for sequencing was PBMCs, taken before TCRalphabeta/CD19-depleted stem cell transplant. These receptors originate from a girl under 10 years old with congenital amegakaryocytic thrombocytopenia, due to receive a stem cell transplant.

This clonotype has just a few counts. The chain links TRBV6-5 to TRBJ2-1; D might be TRBD2 (6 bases). The CDR3 sequence is 15 residues long. CDR1 is MNHEY and CDR2 is SVGAGI in the germline V gene. V was trimmed by 2 bases and J by 8 bases, leaving 16 bases between them. The CDR3 reads CASSYGAGLGDEQFF. The CDR3 nucleotides read TGTGCCAGCAGTTACGGGGCGGGGCTTGGCGATGAGCAGTTCTTC.

This clonotype was detected many times. The chain combines TRBV12-3 or TRBV12-4 with TRBJ2-2; weak D call: TRBD2 (6 bases). This CDR3 contains 17 residues. V was trimmed by 6 bases and J by 9 bases, leaving 26 bases between them. DNA for the CDR3: TGTGCCAGCAGCGAACGCAACGGGAGAGACAGAGACTGGGAGCTGTTTTTT. Translation gives CASSERNGRDRDWELFF.

This chain uses TRBV2 with TRBJ2-1; D is uncertain. The ends were cut back, 2 bases at V and 3 bases at J, with 8 bases in the middle. The CDR3 length is 14 residues. In germline, CDR1 is SNHLY, CDR2 FYNNEI. CDR3 bases: TGTGCCAGCAGTGAAAGGTACGACTACAATGAGCAGTTCTTC. Translated, it gives CASSERYDYNEQFF.

The chain couples TRBV28 to TRBJ2-7; D perhaps matches TRBD2 (5 bases). Germline V lookup: CDR1 MDHEN, CDR2 SYDVKM. V gave up 5 bases and J gave up 2 bases, with 10 bases separating them. This CDR3 has 13 amino acids. The CDR3 is CASSKTRAYEQYF. The CDR3 DNA reads as TGTGCCAGCAGTAAAACTAGGGCCTACGAGCAGTACTTC.

Many counts were recorded for this clonotype. The chain has TRBV5-1 and TRBJ1-3; 7 positions match TRBD1. The CDR3 covers 17 residues. Germline CDR1 reads SGHRS; CDR2 reads YFSETQ. V lost 4 bases to trimming and J lost 0 bases; unmatched junction nucleotides: 10. The CDR3 DNA reads as TGCGCCAGCAGCCTGACCGGGACAGCATACTCTGGAAACACCATATATTTT. Amino acid sequence: CASSLTGTAYSGNTIYF. The whole variable domain, remainder taken from reference TRBV5-1 and TRBJ1-3, is KAGVTQTPRYLIKTRGQQVTLSCSPISGHRSVSWYQQTPGQGLQFLFEYFSETQRNKGNFPGRFSGRQFSNSRSEMNVSTLELGDSALYLCASSLTGTAYSGNTIYFGEGSWLTVV.

This clonotype has at least ten counts. The chain has TRBV7-9 and TRBJ2-7; D is undetermined. Germline assignment: CDR1 SEHNR and CDR2 FQNEAQ (reference sequence). Trimming left V 7 bases short and J 2 bases short, with 9 bases between. CDR3 size: 12 residues. CDR3: CASTSGAYEQYF. The CDR3 DNA reads as TGTGCCAGCACCTCCGGAGCCTACGAGCAGTACTTC. Full variable domain (outside the CDR3, taken from reference TRBV7-9 and TRBJ2-7): DTGVSQNPRHKITKRGQNVTFRCDPISEHNRLYWYRQTLGQGPEFLTYFQNEAQLEKSRLLSDRFSAERPKGSFSTLEIQRTEQGDSAMYLCASTSGAYEQYFGPGTRLTVT.

This clonotype was observed at least ten times. V gene TRBV12-3 or TRBV12-4 combines with J gene TRBJ1-3; 7 nucleotides match TRBD1. V gave up 3 bases and J gave up 3 bases; unmatched junction bases: 8. This CDR3 contains 16 residues. The CDR3 sequence is CASSFTTGTFGNTIYF. The CDR3 nucleotides read TGTGCCAGCAGTTTCACGACAGGGACTTTTGGAAACACCATATATTTT.

This chain links TRBV19 with TRBJ2-7; D might be TRBD1 (6 bases). Looked up from germline, CDR1 is LNHDA and CDR2 is SQIVND (reference sequence). V was clipped by 8 bases and J by 2 bases, with 16 bases between them. This CDR3 is 14 amino acids long. CDR3 DNA sequence: TGTGCCAGTGTCGGTCAGGGGAACCCCTACGAGCAGTACTTC. This codes for CASVGQGNPYEQYF.

This rearrangement joins TRBV5-4 to TRBJ2-3, with TRBD2 matching 13 bases. The V segment lost 4 bases and the J segment 6 bases; nucleotides outside the gene matches: 8. Germline CDR1 reads SGHNT; CDR2 reads YYREEE (reference sequence). The CDR3 runs 16 residues. The CDR3 is CASSHRTSGRADTQYF. The CDR3 nucleotides read TGTGCCAGCAGCCACCGGACTAGCGGGAGAGCGGATACGCAGTATTTT.

Ten or more counts support this clonotype. The rearrangement joins TRBV20-1 to TRBJ1-2, with D possibly being TRBD1 (6 bases). V was clipped by 3 bases and J by 4 bases, with 9 bases between them. This CDR3 is 12 amino acids long. CDR1 and CDR2 from the germline V gene are DFQATT and SNEGSKA (reference sequence). CDR3 sequence: CSASLTGYGYTF. The CDR3 DNA reads TGCAGTGCTAGCTTGACAGGCTATGGCTACACCTTC.

For the CDR3, the DNA is TGCGCCAGCAGCTTGGTCGGGGGCGTTGTGGGGGCCAACGTCCTGACTTTC. Protein: CASSLVGGVVGANVLTF. This chain links TRBV5-1 with TRBJ2-6; possibly TRBD1 or TRBD2 for D (6 bases each). The ends were cut back, 0 bases at V and 4 bases at J, with 14 bases in the middle. CDR1 and CDR2 from the germline V gene are SGHRS and YFSETQ. The CDR3 extends over 17 amino acids.

This clonotype was seen ten or more times. The chain is built from TRBV7-2 and TRBJ1-1, with D unclear. Trimming shortened V by 2 bases and J by 7 bases, and 38 bases separated the two germline ends. The germline V gene encodes CDR1 SGHTA and CDR2 FQGNSA. This CDR3 region has 22 residues. CDR3 sequence reads: CASSLFAEFRGYPLPEWIEAFF. CDR3 DNA: TGTGCCAGCAGCTTATTCGCCGAGTTCCGGGGATATCCCCTCCCCGAATGGATTGAAGCTTTCTTT.

This clonotype was counted only a few times. The chain uses TRBV12-3 or TRBV12-4 and TRBJ2-7; TRBD2 is a possible D gene (6 bases). The CDR3 runs to 18 residues. Trimming cost V 5 bases and J 6 bases, with 29 bases left between them. CDR3 region: CASSGTGLRLEGKSEQYF. CDR3 coding DNA: TGTGCCAGCAGTGGTACAGGACTGAGACTAGAAGGGAAGAGCGAGCAGTACTTC.

This clonotype was seen repeatedly, ten times or more. This chain links TRBV29-1 with TRBJ2-5, with D hard to call. Germline V lookup: CDR1 SQVTM, CDR2 ANQGSEA. V dropped 5 bases and J dropped 1 base, with 8 bases sitting between them. The CDR3 spans 12 residues. CDR3 in amino acids: CSVSAFQETQYF. As DNA, the CDR3 is TGCAGCGTTTCGGCTTTCCAAGAGACCCAGTACTTC.

This clonotype was seen repeatedly, ten times or more. This chain links TRBV5-1 with TRBJ2-5, with a tentative D call TRBD1 (6 bases). The CDR3 spans 17 residues. Trimming removed 2 bases at V and 4 bases at J, with 21 bases between. From germline, CDR1 is SGHRS and CDR2 YFSETQ. CDR3: CASSFFPSSGAGETQYF. CDR3 coding DNA: TGCGCCAGCAGCTTTTTCCCAAGCTCAGGGGCTGGAGAGACCCAGTACTTC.

This clonotype was detected many times. The genes are TRBV20-1 and TRBJ2-7; 10 nucleotides agree with TRBD1. Germline V CDR1 and CDR2: DFQATT, SNEGSKA (reference sequence). The junction had 12 bases not matched to a gene; V was cut back by 5 bases and J by 2 bases. This CDR3 comprises 16 residues. The CDR3 reads CSARLLRDRGAYEQYF. The CDR3 DNA sequence: TGCAGTGCTCGTCTCCTCCGGGACAGGGGTGCCTACGAGCAGTACTTC.

The V gene is TRBV3-1, the J gene TRBJ2-5; a possible D gene is TRBD1 (5 bases). Germline CDR1 and CDR2: LGHDT and YNNKEL (reference sequence). This CDR3 region has 13 residues. The CDR3 DNA is TGTGCGGGTGGTGGCCCCCGACAGACGGCCCAGTACTTC. Encoded protein: CAGGGPRQTAQYF.

This clonotype has ten or more counts. The limits of the CDR3 on the DNA are not certain, so only TCRdb's listed CDR3 is given. J is TRBJ1-2 and V is TRBV28. Germline V CDR1 and CDR2: MDHEN, SYDVKM. The CDR3 is 12 amino acids long, termini counted. Here the CDR3 reads CASSSAVGLGAF.